Sequencing of this T cell receptor (beta chain) was carried out in a study of CD8+ T cells in alopecia areata. Whole-study findings and limits: In scalp samples, resident alphabeta T cells of normal skin are also sequenced.

The researchers isolated CD4+ and CD8+ T cells from PBMCs by sorting. A note on this clone: Its cognate antigen is unknown.

V was shortened by 4 bases and J by 0 bases, with 10 bases between the two germline ends. The CDR3 totals 15 residues. The V gene's germline CDR1 is LNHNV and CDR2 YYDKDF (reference sequence). Extracted RNA was reverse transcribed into cDNA, the sequencing template. Some clones are missing from TCRdb's copy, which holds only in-frame ones; the method was immunoSEQ multiplex PCR. The top ten hold roughly 8.8% of the sample, which has 85,000 to 110,000 clones, around three fifths seen once. The specimen sequenced was CD4+ T cells sorted from blood. This TCR derives from a human donor in good health. The chain couples TRBV15 to TRBJ1-5, with no clear D. CDR3 bases: TGTGCCACCAGCACGAGCGTGGATAGCAATCAGCCCCAGCATTTT. Residues: CATSTSVDSNQPQHF.